The 22 T cell receptor beta chains given below trace back to one sample, sequenced in a study of human T cells and chemical hapten exposure. One entry per CDR3 protein, called by TCRdb with MiXCR from the RACE reads. The profile covers roughly 71,000 distinct CDR3 sequences, with about 6% appearing a single time and under 4.5% taken by the ten largest. Described time point: healthy volunteer bleed at 6 weeks. Researchers extracted total RNA from unfractionated whole blood. The sequencing sample was made of whole blood. The receptors were gathered from a female donor in good health. Some clones in this sample may be carry-over from other donors' samples.

This clonotype was picked up one time. This CDR3 reads CASSPSIAGGRNIQYF. In nucleotides, the CDR3 is TGTGCCAGCAGTCCTTCTATAGCGGGCGGGAGAAACATTCAGTACTTC. This chain links TRBV28 with TRBJ2-4; 7 bases agree with TRBD2. Germline loops: CDR1 MDHEN, CDR2 SYDVKM. With V trimmed by 5 bases and J by 6 bases, 13 bases remained unmatched. This CDR3 region has 16 residues.

In this sample, this clonotype turned up many times. The chain links TRBV28 to TRBJ2-7; D may be TRBD1 or TRBD2 (5 bases each). There are 15 residues in the CDR3. V lost 7 bases, J lost 1 base, and 17 bases lay in between. The V gene's germline CDR1 is MDHEN and CDR2 SYDVKM. CDR3 sequence (DNA): TGTGCCAGCACCCAAGTGGGGGATAGGTCCTACGAGCAGTACTTC. It specifies CASTQVGDRSYEQYF.

The genes are TRBV2 and TRBJ1-1; D is unclear. This CDR3 has 14 amino acids. Trimming removed 8 bases at V and 1 base at J, with 14 bases between. CDR1 is SNHLY and CDR2 is FYNNEI in the germline V gene. CDR3 sequence: CASVNRAGNTEAFF. CDR3 nucleotide sequence: TGTGCCAGCGTGAATCGGGCCGGGAACACTGAAGCTTTCTTT.

This clonotype was observed many times. The V and J genes are TRBV20-1 and TRBJ2-3; D remains ambiguous. Germline values: CDR1 DFQATT, CDR2 SNEGSKA (reference sequence). Trimming took off 0 bases at V and 0 bases at J, with 10 bases between the two ends. The CDR3 sequence is 15 residues long. This CDR3 reads CSARDVGYSTDTQYF. The DNA for the CDR3 is TGCAGTGCTAGAGATGTCGGCTATAGCACAGATACGCAGTATTTT.

Notes on this clonotype: A much larger clone differs from this one at a single base, so this may be a read error. This sequence joins TRBV29-1 and TRBJ2-5; D is undetermined. Germline V lookup: CDR1 SQVTM, CDR2 ANQGSEA. The CDR3 covers 12 residues. The CDR3 loop reads CSVERGKDTQYF. DNA of the CDR3: TGCAGCGTTGAACGCGGAAAAGATACCCAGTACTTC. The entire variable domain, with the rest obtained from reference TRBV29-1 and TRBJ2-5, is as follows: SAVISQKPSRDICQRGTSLTIQCQVDSQVTMMFWYRQQPGQSLTLIATANQGSEATYESGFVIDKFPISRPNLTFSTLTVSNMSPEDSSIYLCSVERGKDTQYFGPGTRLLVL.

This clonotype occurred many times. This chain connects TRBV20-1 to TRBJ1-2, with 11 bases matching TRBD1. The V and J ends lost 3 bases and 6 bases, in that order; junction bases with no gene match: 3. This CDR3 has 13 amino acids. Per germline, CDR1 DFQATT and CDR2 SNEGSKA (reference sequence). CDR3 sequence reads: CSARGQGEDGYTF. CDR3 coding DNA: TGCAGTGCTAGGGGACAGGGGGAAGATGGCTACACCTTC.

This clonotype has only one observation. The chain has TRBV6-2 or TRBV6-3 and TRBJ2-3, with 8 bases identical to TRBD1. V gave up 6 bases and J gave up 3 bases; unmatched junction bases: 8. This CDR3 is 15 amino acids long. Germline CDR1 reads MNHEY; CDR2 reads SVGEGT. DNA for the CDR3: TGTGCCAGCAGCCCAGGACAGGGCGGGACAGATACGCAGTATTTT. This gives the protein CASSPGQGGTDTQYF.

Concerning this clonotype itself: A much larger clone differs by one base, so this may be a read error. This chain links TRBV12-3 or TRBV12-4 with TRBJ2-7, with 7 bases lining up with TRBD2. CDR3 size: 13 residues. The junction had 5 bases not matched to a gene; V was cut back by 6 bases and J by 3 bases. CDR3 residues: CASSPSGCYEQYF. The CDR3 DNA reads TGTGCCAGCAGCCCTAGCGGTTGCTACGAGCAGTACTTC.

This clonotype was detected many times. The chain uses TRBV12-3 or TRBV12-4 and TRBJ2-7, with 12 nucleotides matching TRBD2. The ends lost 5 bases at V and 6 bases at J; junction bases unmatched: 5. The CDR3 consists of 14 residues. For the CDR3, the DNA is TGTGCCAGCAGTAGACTAGCGGGAGTGGGCGAGCAGTACTTC. The encoded protein is CASSRLAGVGEQYF.

The gene calls are TRBV20-1 and TRBJ1-5, with 9 bases lining up with TRBD1. Germline V gene data show CDR1 as DFQATT and CDR2 as SNEGSKA (reference sequence). This CDR3 is 16 amino acids long. Unmatched junction bases numbered 16, after V lost 6 bases and J lost 7 bases. The CDR3 sequence is CSALTAGQGRKQPQHF. In nucleotides, the CDR3 is TGCAGTGCACTAACCGCCGGACAGGGGAGGAAACAGCCCCAGCATTTT.

This clonotype was observed many times. The J gene is TRBJ1-1, the V gene TRBV6-5, with 9 nucleotides matching TRBD1. The CDR3 runs to 16 residues. With V trimmed by 7 bases and J by 6 bases, 15 bases remained unmatched. The V gene's germline CDR1 is MNHEY and CDR2 SVGAGI. The CDR3 sequence: CASTPPTGTGPSEAFF. As DNA, the CDR3 is TGTGCCAGCACGCCCCCGACCGGGACAGGGCCTTCTGAAGCTTTCTTT.

This clonotype was seen ten or more times. This chain connects TRBV5-1 to TRBJ2-3; TRBD1 agrees at 7 bases. V lost 0 bases and J lost 2; bases outside the gene matches: 3. CDR3 length: 15 residues. Germline V gene sequence: CDR1 SGHRS, CDR2 YFSETQ. The CDR3 is CASSLGDSDTDTQYF. The CDR3 DNA reads as TGCGCCAGCAGCTTGGGGGACAGTGACACAGATACGCAGTATTTT.

This clonotype was detected ten times or more. The rearrangement links TRBV7-9 to TRBJ2-3; D remains unclear. With 2 bases removed from V and 4 bases from J, the gap between germline ends came to 7 bases. The CDR3 sequence is 13 residues long. Germline loops: CDR1 SEHNR, CDR2 FQNEAQ (reference sequence). The CDR3 region is CASSLFSPDTQYF. As DNA, the CDR3 is TGTGCCAGCAGCTTATTTTCGCCAGATACGCAGTATTTT.

J is TRBJ1-1 and V is TRBV5-1, with D perhaps TRBD1 (5 bases). The CDR3 has 14 amino acids. Trimming pared 2 bases from V and 2 bases from J, leaving 10 bases between. Per the germline V gene, CDR1 is SGHRS and CDR2 is YFSETQ. The CDR3 loop is CASSLGQHNTEAFF. CDR3 coding DNA: TGCGCCAGCAGCTTAGGACAACATAACACTGAAGCTTTCTTT.

The chain uses TRBV4-2 and TRBJ2-4, with no clear D. Trimming cost V 0 bases and J 0 bases, with 12 bases left between them. The CDR3 spans 17 residues. Germline V gene data show CDR1 as LGHNA and CDR2 as YNFKEQ. As DNA, the CDR3 is TGTGCCAGCAGCCAAGAAATAGACCCTCGAGCCAAAAACATTCAGTACTTC. Encoded protein: CASSQEIDPRAKNIQYF.

In its sample, this clonotype was seen many times. V gene TRBV29-1 combines with J gene TRBJ2-5; 7 positions match TRBD1. The CDR3 totals 12 residues. The trim removed 8 bases at V and 4 bases at J, leaving 7 bases unmatched. Per germline, CDR1 SQVTM and CDR2 ANQGSEA. CDR3 DNA sequence: TGCAGCACCGACAGGGACGGAGAGACCCAGTACTTC. Protein: CSTDRDGETQYF. Full variable domain (remainder filled in from reference TRBV29-1 and TRBJ2-5): SAVISQKPSRDICQRGTSLTIQCQVDSQVTMMFWYRQQPGQSLTLIATANQGSEATYESGFVIDKFPISRPNLTFSTLTVSNMSPEDSSIYLCSTDRDGETQYFGPGTRLLVL.

This clonotype was seen at least ten times. The chain recombines TRBV15 with TRBJ2-2; 8 nucleotides line up with TRBD2. The CDR3 covers 15 residues. Unmatched junction bases numbered 5, after V lost 5 bases and J lost 3 bases. Germline values: CDR1 LNHNV, CDR2 YYDKDF (reference sequence). CDR3 amino acids: CATSRAGDHTGELFF. CDR3 in DNA: TGTGCCACCAGCCGAGCGGGAGATCACACCGGGGAGCTGTTTTTT.

This clonotype was seen ten or more times. The chain employs TRBV3-1 and TRBJ2-3; D is unresolved. CDR3 length equals 12 residues. Germline CDR1 LGHDT, CDR2 YNNKEL (reference sequence). The V end lost 0 bases, the J end lost 3 bases, and 1 base lay between the germline ends. CDR3 sequence: CASSQDTDTQYF. The CDR3 DNA sequence: TGTGCCAGCAGCCAAGATACAGATACGCAGTATTTT.

At least ten counts were recorded for this clonotype. The chain is built from TRBV7-2 and TRBJ2-3, with D unclear. Between the trimmed V and J ends, which lost 1 base and 3 bases, there was a span of 11 bases. The germline gives CDR1 SGHTA, CDR2 FQGNSA. This CDR3 has 15 residues. CDR3 in DNA: TGTGCCAGCAGCTTAGACCAGAGAACGACAGATACGCAGTATTTT. Amino acid sequence: CASSLDQRTTDTQYF.

As DNA, the CDR3 is TGCAGTGCTCCCACCCGGACTAGCGCCACGTACGAGCAGTACTTC. Its protein is CSAPTRTSATYEQYF. The chain carries TRBV20-1 and TRBJ2-7, with 9 bases that match TRBD2. Germline CDR1 reads DFQATT; CDR2 reads SNEGSKA (reference sequence). Trimming at V came to 5 bases and at J to 4 bases, leaving 12 bases not matched to a gene. CDR3 length equals 15 residues.

The table lists this clonotype with many counts. This chain uses TRBV12-3 or TRBV12-4 with TRBJ1-4; 7 bases line up with TRBD1. This CDR3 is 14 amino acids long. The V and J ends lost 6 bases and 6 bases, in that order; junction bases with no gene match: 7. The CDR3 loop reads CASSIQGFDEKLFF. In DNA, the CDR3 is TGTGCCAGCAGCATACAGGGGTTCGATGAAAAACTGTTTTTT.

The gene calls are TRBV3-1 and TRBJ2-5; D is possibly TRBD2 (5 bases). Germline V gene data show CDR1 as LGHDT and CDR2 as YNNKEL (reference sequence). V was shortened by 3 bases and J by 5 bases, with 10 bases between the two germline ends. The CDR3 sequence is 13 residues long. CDR3 in amino acids: CASSQDWAETQYF. The CDR3 nucleotides read TGTGCCAGCAGCCAGGACTGGGCGGAGACCCAGTACTTC.